This T cell receptor (beta chain) was retrieved from a study of T cell clones after liver transplantation. For the study at large: Blood was drawn pre-transplant, before withdrawal, and after full or failed withdrawal.

Points from the study as a whole: A larger donor-reactive than third-party decline suggested partial antigen-specific deletion.

In germline, CDR1 is MNHEY, CDR2 SVGAGI. The CDR3 spans 15 residues. V shed 6 bases and J shed 1 base, with 13 bases lying between them. Data came from immunoSEQ multiplex PCR; TCRdb stores just in-frame clones and leaves some out. The table includes 95,000 to 110,000 clones, about 86% detected once. This clone occurred once. The antigen remains undetermined. The sequenced sample was CD4+ T cells from blood, obtained approximately 4 years after liver transplant. The TCR originated in a human patient who received a liver transplant. Some T cells may be supplied by the graft donor. The chain is built from TRBV6-5 and TRBJ1-3; D gene ambiguous. The CDR3 reads CASRSRAGSGNTIYF. CDR3 nucleotide sequence: TGTGCCAGCAGATCCCGGGCCGGATCTGGAAACACCATATATTTT.